Listed below are T cell receptor beta chains from one sample, sequenced in a study of technical replicates of blood from a few donors. Profiling relied on immunoSEQ multiplex PCR, and the TCRdb table lists in-frame clones only, not all of them. The data show tens of thousands of clones, approximately 78% seen once. Sequencing was done on a sample of PBMCs. These receptor sequences come from a human donor in good health. Some clones in this sample may be carry-over from other donors' samples. Each CDR3 is given with its conserved first and last residue. A D gene is named only where the DNA matches it firmly. The size entry is marked missing in some rows and otherwise reads once, few, many or a size class.

CDR3nt: TGCGCCAGCAGCCAAGATTCCTCGGGGACTTGGGGCACTGAAGCTTTCTTT; CDR3aa: CASSQDSSGTWGTEAFF; d_gene: .; v_gene: TRBV4-1; j_gene: TRBJ1-1; len: 17; abundance: .
CDR3nt: TGTGCCAGCGACCCAAAAAGCGGATACAATGAGCAGTTCTTC; CDR3aa: CASDPKSGYNEQFF; d_gene: .; v_gene: TRBV6-1; j_gene: TRBJ2-1; len: 14; abundance: once
CDR3nt: TGTGCCAGTAGGGATGCCGCAAGCGGACGGGGGGGGACTGAAGCTTTCTTT; CDR3aa: CASRDAASGRGGTEAFF; d_gene: .; v_gene: TRBV19; j_gene: TRBJ1-1; len: 17; abundance: .
CDR3nt: TGTGCCAGCAGCGTAGAGCCGGGTCGGGAGGATGAGCAGTTCTTC; CDR3aa: CASSVEPGREDEQFF; d_gene: TRBD2; v_gene: TRBV9; j_gene: TRBJ2-1; len: 15; abundance: few
CDR3nt: TGCGCCAGCAGCCAAGCACTGTTTAGCTCCTACGAGCAGTACTTC; CDR3aa: CASSQALFSSYEQYF; d_gene: .; v_gene: TRBV4-1; j_gene: TRBJ2-7; len: 15; abundance: .
CDR3nt: TGTGCCAGCAGCCCGGATTGGACAGGGGCTGGAAACACCATATATTTT; CDR3aa: CASSPDWTGAGNTIYF; d_gene: TRBD1; v_gene: TRBV7-2; j_gene: TRBJ1-3; len: 16; abundance: .
CDR3nt: TGTGCCTGGAGTGAGACATTGGGGGCGACTTTCTTT; CDR3aa: CAWSETLGATFF; d_gene: .; v_gene: TRBV30; j_gene: TRBJ1-1; len: 12; abundance: .
CDR3nt: TGTGCCAGCAGCCCCCCCGACAGGCTATATGGCTACACCTTC; CDR3aa: CASSPPDRLYGYTF; d_gene: .; v_gene: TRBV7-2; j_gene: TRBJ1-2; len: 14; abundance: .
CDR3nt: TGCAGCGTTGGAGCGGGACTAGCGGGAGGATTGTGGACCCAGTACTTC; CDR3aa: CSVGAGLAGGLWTQYF; d_gene: TRBD2; v_gene: TRBV29-1; j_gene: TRBJ2-5; len: 16; abundance: .
CDR3nt: TGTGCCAGCAAATCAGACAGGGGGAGAAGCTATGGCTACACCTTC; CDR3aa: CASKSDRGRSYGYTF; d_gene: TRBD1; v_gene: TRBV11-2; j_gene: TRBJ1-2; len: 15; abundance: .
CDR3nt: TGTGCCAGCAGCTCATCCGGGACAGGGAAATACGAGCAGTACTTC; CDR3aa: CASSSSGTGKYEQYF; d_gene: TRBD1; v_gene: TRBV7-9; j_gene: TRBJ2-7; len: 15; abundance: .
CDR3nt: TGTGCCAGCTCACCAGGCAATAATCAGCCCCAGCATTTT; CDR3aa: CASSPGNNQPQHF; d_gene: .; v_gene: TRBV18; j_gene: TRBJ1-5; len: 13; abundance: .
CDR3nt: TGTGCCAGCAGCCCCCGGGAGAGCAGGTCCTACGAGCAGTACTTC; CDR3aa: CASSPRESRSYEQYF; d_gene: .; v_gene: TRBV9; j_gene: TRBJ2-7; len: 15; abundance: .
CDR3nt: TGTGCCTGGATTTCCTTAAAGGGAGTTAGAGGTGGCTACACCTTC; CDR3aa: CAWISLKGVRGGYTF; d_gene: .; v_gene: TRBV30; j_gene: TRBJ1-2; len: 15; abundance: .
CDR3nt: TGTGCCAGCAGTGAGTATGGCAGGGGGACTTCTCATAATTCACCCCTCCACTTT; CDR3aa: CASSEYGRGTSHNSPLHF; d_gene: TRBD1; v_gene: TRBV6-1; j_gene: TRBJ1-6; len: 18; abundance: .
CDR3nt: TGTGCCAGCTCACCAAGTGGACAGGGGGCAGGTGAGCAGTTCTTC; CDR3aa: CASSPSGQGAGEQFF; d_gene: TRBD1; v_gene: TRBV18; j_gene: TRBJ2-1; len: 15; abundance: .
CDR3nt: TGTGCCAGCAGCTTGAGCGGTACCTACGAGCAGTACTTC; CDR3aa: CASSLSGTYEQYF; d_gene: .; v_gene: TRBV5-1; j_gene: TRBJ2-7; len: 13; abundance: .
CDR3nt: TGTGCCAGCAGCCAGACGACAGGGGCCCCGTACTATGGCTACACCTTC; CDR3aa: CASSQTTGAPYYGYTF; d_gene: TRBD1; v_gene: TRBV4-2; j_gene: TRBJ1-2; len: 16; abundance: .
CDR3nt: TGTGCCAGCAGCCAAGGCCCGCCTGGGACAGGGCTAAGTGGGTCACCCCTCCACTTT; CDR3aa: CASSQGPPGTGLSGSPLHF; d_gene: TRBD1; v_gene: TRBV4-2; j_gene: TRBJ1-6; len: 19; abundance: few
CDR3nt: TGTGCCAGCAGTGAGAGGACTGCGACAAACACCATATATTTT; CDR3aa: CASSERTATNTIYF; d_gene: .; v_gene: TRBV6-1; j_gene: TRBJ1-3; len: 14; abundance: .
CDR3nt: TGTGCCAGCTCACCAGTTAACCAGGGTGGAAACACCATATATTTT; CDR3aa: CASSPVNQGGNTIYF; d_gene: .; v_gene: TRBV18; j_gene: TRBJ1-3; len: 15; abundance: .
CDR3nt: TGTGCCAGCAGTGGGAAGGGGGTGGACTATGGCTACACCTTC; CDR3aa: CASSGKGVDYGYTF; d_gene: .; v_gene: TRBV2; j_gene: TRBJ1-2; len: 14; abundance: few
CDR3nt: TGTGCCAGCAGCTATGGACTGGGTGAGCAGTTCTTC; CDR3aa: CASSYGLGEQFF; d_gene: .; v_gene: TRBV7-3; j_gene: TRBJ2-1; len: 12; abundance: .